The sequence of this TCR beta chain was determined in a study of blood T cells in healthy people across ages. Across the whole study: Through template switching, about one barcoded beta molecule was captured per two T cells, as measured in model experiments. Study-level points and caveats: Unknown donor CMV status possibly confounded expanded clonotype changes. Diversity of TCR beta per million T cells declined in a roughly linear way with age.

Primed by a sample-barcoded 5' primer and a J-beta primer mix, a second PCR proceeded for about 7 to 11 cycles. TCRdb re-analysed the 5' RACE reads in MiXCR, keeping a single row per CDR3 protein. The data contain over 950,000 distinct CDR3 sequences, around two fifths of them singletons. Drawn from each donor were about 9 milliliters of peripheral blood. Remarks on this clonotype: What it binds is not known.

The CDR3 is 17 residues long. The J segment lost 5 bases and the V segment lost 6 bases, leaving 13 bases of the junction unmatched. Germline CDR1 MNHEY, CDR2 SVGEGT. Sequences were obtained from blood. The gene calls are TRBV6-2 or TRBV6-3 and TRBJ1-5; 10 bases align to TRBD1. The sequence came from a man aged 18 to 29 in good health. CDR3 sequence reads: CASRRKTRDRGDQPQHF. In DNA, the CDR3 is TGTGCCAGCAGGCGAAAAACTCGGGACAGGGGTGATCAGCCCCAGCATTTT.